This entry is about one T cell receptor (beta chain). Clinical history reported by participants formed the basis on which cohorts were assigned. Germline values: CDR1 SGHTA, CDR2 FQGNSA. The junction had 12 bases not matched to a gene; V was cut back by 5 bases and J by 2 bases. The CDR3 totals 16 residues. Libraries were prepared by immunoSEQ multiplex PCR; TCRdb keeps only in-frame clonotypes and omits some of them. The profile shows hundreds of thousands of clones, nearly 90% of them singletons. This entry is derived from a study of blood T cell repertoires in COVID-19. Study overall: COVID-19 samples from acute and convalescent phases originated in the United States, Italy and Spain.

The receptor's source is a woman between 18 and 29 years old with acute COVID-19. Sequenced: PBMCs or T cells enriched from blood (not recorded which). The rearrangement links TRBV7-2 to TRBJ2-7; TRBD2 aligns across 7 bases. The CDR3 here is CASSPNPGRPPYEQYF. The DNA of the CDR3 is TGTGCCAGCAGCCCTAACCCCGGGAGGCCCCCCTACGAGCAGTACTTC.